This passage covers 5 T cell receptor beta chains from one sample sequenced in a study of cytomegalovirus exposure and HLA in healthy donors. 60 Vbeta and 13 Jbeta primers were used in PCR. TCRdb keeps only in-frame clones here, not all; method: immunoSEQ multiplex PCR. Among about 130,000 clones listed, roughly three quarters were seen once. Material for sequencing was PBMCs. These TCRs come from a woman aged 40-49 years in good health and CMV-seronegative.

The chain uses TRBV7-9 and TRBJ2-1; 11 bases match TRBD2. V lost 6 bases, J lost 8 bases, and 6 bases stayed unmatched. The V gene's germline CDR1 is SEHNR and CDR2 FQNEAQ (reference sequence). This CDR3 has 14 residues. CDR3 nucleotide sequence: TGTGCCAGCAGAATAGCGGGGGGGGTCCATGAGCAGTTCTTC. Amino acid sequence: CASRIAGGVHEQFF.

This clone was detected only once. V gene TRBV14 combines with J gene TRBJ2-5; 12 bases fit TRBD2. The CDR3 length is 17 residues. Germline lookup yields CDR1 SGHDN and CDR2 FVKESK. The V gene end was trimmed by 1 base and the J gene end by 5 bases; junction bases not matched to a gene: 8. The CDR3 DNA reads TGTGCCAGCAGCCAAGGGACTAGCGGGATCTCCAGGGAGACCCAGTACTTC. Protein product: CASSQGTSGISRETQYF.

The chain carries TRBV5-1 and TRBJ2-1, with D perhaps TRBD1 (5 bases). The CDR3 loop spans 16 amino acids. Germline V gene data show CDR1 as SGHRS and CDR2 as YFSETQ. With 4 bases removed from V and 1 base from J, the gap between germline ends came to 15 bases. The DNA of the CDR3 is TGCGCCAGCAGCCTCCAGGGCAGGCCGTCCTACAATGAGCAGTTCTTC. It translates to CASSLQGRPSYNEQFF.

V gene TRBV28 combines with J gene TRBJ1-2, with a weak D call TRBD1 (6 bases). CDR1 is MDHEN, CDR2 SYDVKM, per germline. The CDR3 length is 12 residues. V was clipped by 7 bases and J by 2 bases, with 8 bases between them. CDR3 amino acids: CASTRGNYGYTF. The CDR3, as DNA: TGTGCCAGCACCAGGGGAAACTATGGCTACACCTTC.

V usage is TRBV18 and J usage is TRBJ1-1; D perhaps matches TRBD1 (6 bases). V gave up 3 bases and J gave up 0 bases, with 17 bases separating them. Germline loops: CDR1 KGHSH, CDR2 LQKENI. The CDR3 runs to 17 residues. DNA for the CDR3: TGTGCCAGCTCACCGAGTTCGGACAGCTCAATGAACACTGAAGCTTTCTTT. It encodes CASSPSSDSSMNTEAFF.